This T cell receptor (beta chain) came from a study of T cells in Graves' hyperthyroidism and ophthalmopathy. Researchers took RNA transcripts and amplified the TCR beta CDR3 regions from them. When the TCR CDR3 underwent first-round RT-PCR, the HTBI primer set was used. MiXCR, applied by TCRdb to the multiplex PCR reads, yields one record per CDR3 protein. The sample includes about 600,000 distinct CDR3 sequences, around 14% of them seen just once. Study findings and constraints: Ophthalmopathy was told apart from stable hyperthyroidism by a 13 V-J model. Most clonotypes that expanded in the thyroid above 0.001 also showed up in blood.

This clonotype was recorded many times. Antigen unknown. Germline V CDR1 and CDR2: LGHDT, YNNKEL (reference sequence). With 4 bases clipped from V and 2 bases from J, the junction kept 6 bases outside the gene matches. The CDR3 totals 16 residues. This clonotype was sampled from a woman aged 18-29 years with Graves' ophthalmopathy. The gene calls are TRBV3-1 and TRBJ1-5; 9 nucleotides line up with TRBD1. The sequenced sample consisted of blood. CDR3 sequence reads: CASSPRDRAGNQPQHF. CDR3 DNA: TGTGCCAGCAGCCCCCGGGACAGGGCGGGCAATCAGCCCCAGCATTTT.